The clone carrying this TCR beta chain was found many times. After removal of 5 bases from V and 7 bases from J, the junction contained 9 bases not matched to a gene. The germline gives CDR1 SGDLS, CDR2 YYNGEE. This CDR3 spans 14 amino acids. The sample comes from a study of T cells of healthy individuals. TCRdb called the 5' RACE reads again in MiXCR, with one record for every CDR3 protein. The repertoire holds tens of thousands of distinct CDR3 sequences, with roughly 14% as singletons. The V call is TRBV9, the J call TRBJ2-5; 9 bases align to TRBD2. The receptor's source is a human donor in good health. The chain's CDR3 is CASSSIAGAGTQYF. The DNA for the CDR3 is TGTGCCAGCAGTTCCATAGCGGGGGCGGGGACCCAGTACTTC.